A single sample is the source of the 4 T cell receptor beta chains below, sequenced in a study of blood T cell repertoires in COVID-19 (dated by TCRdb to 2018 to 2020). Libraries were built with the immunoSEQ multiplex PCR assay. TCRdb retrieved this table from immuneACCESS and kept in-frame rearrangements only. Not all clones are present; in checked studies, unresolved V genes account for under half, and no reason is known for the remainder. This sample lists about 220,000 clones; approximately 83% were detected once. 1.3% of the sample rests with the top ten. The sample comprised PBMCs or T cells enriched from blood (not recorded which). These receptors came from a woman aged 40-49 years with acute COVID-19.

The chain is built from TRBV7-9 and TRBJ1-2, with 7 bases identical to TRBD1. V trimming: 4 bases; J trimming: 2 bases; junction bases outside the gene matches: 4. The germline gives CDR1 SEHNR, CDR2 FQNEAQ (reference sequence). The CDR3 runs 14 residues. CDR3 nucleotides: TGTGCCAGCAGCTCCCTGACAGGGAACTATGGCTACACCTTC. Encoded protein: CASSSLTGNYGYTF.

This clone showed up just a few times. This chain uses TRBV9 with TRBJ1-4; 9 bases are shared with TRBD1. The CDR3 loop spans 15 amino acids. With 4 bases clipped from V and 7 bases from J, the junction kept 8 bases outside the gene matches. CDR1 is SGDLS and CDR2 is YYNGEE in the germline V gene. CDR3 loop: CASSRTGGSLEKLFF. In DNA form, the CDR3 reads TGTGCCAGCAGCAGAACAGGGGGCTCACTTGAAAAACTGTTTTTT.

The chain uses TRBV9 and TRBJ1-3; no definite D call. Germline V gene data show CDR1 as SGDLS and CDR2 as YYNGEE. The CDR3 is made up of 12 amino acids. The ends were cut back, 3 bases at V and 7 bases at J, with 8 bases in the middle. The CDR3 DNA follows: TGTGCCAGCAGCGCGTGGGAGAACACCATATATTTT. Encoded protein: CASSAWENTIYF. The full variable domain, completed using reference TRBV9 and TRBJ1-3, is DSGVTQTPKHLITATGQRVTLRCSPRSGDLSVYWYQQSLDQGLQFLIQYYNGEERAKGNILERFSAQQFPDLHSELNLSSLELGDSALYFCASSAWENTIYFGEGSWLTVV.

The V call is TRBV5-4, the J call TRBJ2-1; TRBD1 is a possible D gene (5 bases). V lost 4 bases to trimming and J lost 0 bases, with 14 bases between them. The CDR3 has 16 amino acids. Germline CDR1 SGHNT, CDR2 YYREEE (reference sequence). The DNA of the CDR3 is TGTGCCAGCAGCAAGAAACTCGACAGCTCCTACAATGAGCAGTTCTTC. This translates into CASSKKLDSSYNEQFF.